These 16 T cell receptor beta chains came from one sample sequenced in a study of shared clonotypes between healthy human individuals. Clones were sequenced by immunoSEQ multiplex PCR, and TCRdb holds only the in-frame ones, with some missing. This sample has about 530,000 clones, with almost 97% found just once. Sequences were obtained from naive CD4+ T cells sorted from blood. The subset denotes: CD45RA+ positively selected. These TCRs come from a woman in her thirties in good health.

V usage is TRBV6-6 and J usage is TRBJ1-2; D is unclear. Germline CDR1 reads MNHNY; CDR2 reads SVGAGI (reference sequence). Trimming cost V 6 bases and J 3 bases, with 8 bases left between them. The CDR3 totals 12 residues. The CDR3 coding sequence is TGTGCCAGCAGAGGAGGATACTATGGCTACACCTTC. It codes for CASRGGYYGYTF.

This sequence joins TRBV28 and TRBJ1-4; D may be TRBD1 (5 bases). The CDR3 has 15 residues. Trimming shortened V by 6 bases and J by 2 bases, and 13 bases separated the two germline ends. In germline, CDR1 is MDHEN, CDR2 SYDVKM. The CDR3 nucleotides are TGTGCCAGCAGCCCCTTACAGGATACTAATGAAAAACTGTTTTTT. Protein: CASSPLQDTNEKLFF. Full variable domain (rest looked up from reference TRBV28 and TRBJ1-4): DVKVTQSSRYLVKRTGEKVFLECVQDMDHENMFWYRQDPGLGLRLIYFSYDVKMKEKGDIPEGYSVSREKKERFSLILESASTNQTSMYLCASSPLQDTNEKLFFGSGTQLSVL.

The chain combines TRBV18 with TRBJ2-3, with D possibly matching TRBD1 (5 bases). Per the germline V gene, CDR1 is KGHSH and CDR2 is LQKENI. Trimming removed 0 bases at V and 2 bases at J, with 12 bases between. The CDR3 spans 16 residues. The CDR3 reads CASSPPQGRVTDTQYF. CDR3 bases: TGTGCCAGCTCACCACCCCAGGGCCGGGTCACAGATACGCAGTATTTT.

As for this clone: This sample includes further DNA sequences coding for the same CDR3. V and J are TRBV28 and TRBJ2-3; D uncertain. CDR1 and CDR2 from the germline V gene are MDHEN and SYDVKM. V was pared by 3 bases and J by 0 bases, with 4 bases between. This CDR3 is 13 amino acids long. This CDR3 reads CASSFRSTDTQYF. The DNA for the CDR3 is TGTGCCAGCAGTTTCAGGAGCACAGATACGCAGTATTTT.

The chain couples TRBV6-5 to TRBJ1-3; 7 nucleotides agree with TRBD1. This CDR3 comprises 15 residues. V lost 7 bases and J lost 4; bases outside the gene matches: 10. The V gene's germline CDR1 is MNHEY and CDR2 SVGAGI. CDR3 amino acids: CASTPTGSEGNTIYF. The CDR3 DNA sequence: TGTGCCAGCACCCCGACAGGGTCGGAAGGAAACACCATATATTTT.

The rearrangement links TRBV7-2 to TRBJ2-7; weak D call: TRBD1 (6 bases). The germline CDR1 and CDR2 sequences are SGHTA and FQGNSA. This CDR3 region has 12 residues. Trimming removed 5 bases from V and 4 bases from J, with 9 bases in between. The chain's CDR3 is CASSTGTYEQYF. In nucleotides, the CDR3 is TGTGCCAGCAGCACCGGGACATACGAGCAGTACTTC.

The chain has TRBV6-1 and TRBJ2-5, with no clear D. Per the germline V gene, CDR1 is MNHNS and CDR2 is SASEGT. The V end was cut by 1 base, the J end by 7 bases, with 19 bases between. The CDR3 is 16 residues long. CDR3 in amino acids: CASSEVPVSQAGTQYF. CDR3 sequence (DNA): TGTGCCAGCAGTGAAGTCCCGGTGTCCCAGGCTGGGACCCAGTACTTC.

The rearrangement uses TRBV5-1 and TRBJ2-1, with 9 bases that match TRBD2. V was pared by 4 bases and J by 6 bases, with 8 bases of the junction left unmatched. In germline, CDR1 is SGHRS, CDR2 YFSETQ. The CDR3 is made up of 15 amino acids. The CDR3 sequence: CASSPGLATFNEQFF. CDR3 in DNA: TGCGCCAGCAGCCCCGGACTAGCGACATTCAATGAGCAGTTCTTC.

The chain recombines TRBV11-2 with TRBJ1-2; 8 bases match TRBD1. CDR3 length equals 15 residues. J was trimmed by 2 bases and V by 7 bases; bases with no gene match: 9. The germline CDR1 and CDR2 sequences are SGHAT and FQNNGV. The CDR3 protein is CASNKQGAPNYGYTF. The CDR3 DNA reads as TGTGCCAGCAACAAGCAGGGGGCGCCCAACTATGGCTACACCTTC.

The chain recombines TRBV5-1 with TRBJ2-5; D remains ambiguous. Judging by the DNA end, TRBJ2-7 fits better; the J call may be wrong. CDR3 length: 14 amino acids. Germline-derived CDR1 and CDR2 are SGHRS and YFSETQ. Written as DNA, the CDR3 is TGCGCCAGCAGCTACAAGACGGACCCCTACGAGCAGTACTTC. Residues: CASSYKTDPYEQYF.

The chain joins TRBV25-1 to TRBJ2-1; D call uncertain. The CDR3 loop spans 13 amino acids. Germline lookup yields CDR1 MGHDK and CDR2 SYGVNS. Trimming removed 6 bases at V and 9 bases at J, with 15 bases between. The CDR3 DNA reads TGTGCCAGCAGACCGAATAGGAAGTTTGAGCAGTTCTTC. It specifies CASRPNRKFEQFF.

The rearrangement links TRBV2 to TRBJ2-7, with 9 bases aligning to TRBD1. This CDR3 is built from 14 residues. V lost 6 bases, J lost 1 base, and 4 bases stayed unmatched. Germline V gene data show CDR1 as SNHLY and CDR2 as FYNNEI. This CDR3 is CASRPGQGSYEQYF. The CDR3 DNA reads TGTGCCAGCAGACCGGGACAGGGATCCTACGAGCAGTACTTC.

The J gene is TRBJ2-3, the V gene TRBV25-1; D gene uncertain. Trimming stripped 4 bases from V and 0 bases from J, with 8 bases between. Germline assignment: CDR1 MGHDK and CDR2 SYGVNS. The CDR3 runs to 14 residues. This CDR3 is CASSGHLSTDTQYF. The CDR3 region has the DNA TGTGCCAGCAGTGGGCACCTTAGCACAGATACGCAGTATTTT.

The V call is TRBV18, the J call TRBJ2-7, with D perhaps matching TRBD1 or TRBD2 (5 bases each). V lost 6 bases, J lost 3 bases, and 9 bases lay in between. This CDR3 contains 12 residues. Germline V gene sequence: CDR1 KGHSH, CDR2 LQKENI. The CDR3 protein is CASSRDGYEQYF. CDR3 sequence (DNA): TGTGCCAGCTCTCGGGACGGCTACGAGCAGTACTTC.

The chain carries TRBV14 and TRBJ2-7; tentatively, D is TRBD1 (8 bases). The CDR3 covers 14 residues. V lost 2 bases, J lost 4 bases, and 12 bases lay in between. The V gene's germline CDR1 is SGHDN and CDR2 FVKESK. Here the CDR3 reads CASSQQQGGYEQYF. CDR3 sequence (DNA): TGTGCCAGCAGCCAACAACAGGGGGGGTACGAGCAGTACTTC.

This chain connects TRBV19 to TRBJ1-1, with 10 bases matching TRBD1. Losses at the gene ends were 3 bases for V and 3 bases for J; bases not matched to a gene: 4. The CDR3 totals 15 residues. Germline V CDR1 and CDR2: LNHDA, SQIVND (reference sequence). CDR3: CASSIAGTGDTEAFF. CDR3 bases: TGTGCCAGTAGTATCGCCGGGACAGGGGACACTGAAGCTTTCTTT.